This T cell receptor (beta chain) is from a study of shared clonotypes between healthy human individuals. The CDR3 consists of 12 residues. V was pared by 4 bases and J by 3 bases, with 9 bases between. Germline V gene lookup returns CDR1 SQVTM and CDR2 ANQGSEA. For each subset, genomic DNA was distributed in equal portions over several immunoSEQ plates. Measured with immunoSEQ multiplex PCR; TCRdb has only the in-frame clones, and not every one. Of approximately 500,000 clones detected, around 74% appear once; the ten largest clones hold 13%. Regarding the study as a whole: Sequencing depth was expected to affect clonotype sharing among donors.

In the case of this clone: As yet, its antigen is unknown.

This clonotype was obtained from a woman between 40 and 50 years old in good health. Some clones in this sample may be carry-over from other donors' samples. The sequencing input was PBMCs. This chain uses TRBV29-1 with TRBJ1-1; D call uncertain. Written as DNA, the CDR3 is TGCAGCGTTGTTCTGGGGTACACTGAAGCTTTCTTT. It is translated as CSVVLGYTEAFF.